The 6 T cell receptor beta chains below all came from one sample that was sequenced in a study of Ad26.COV2.S vaccination and SARS-CoV-2 variants (dated by TCRdb to 2020 to 2022). The sample's treatment or condition label, decoded: some 20 received Ad26.COV2.S at low or high dose, single or two shots; 5 received placebo; per-sample allocation not given. For vaccine and placebo recipients, repertoires were sequenced using samples collected on day 63 after the first injection. Library preparation employed the immunoSEQ multiplex PCR assay. Here the immuneACCESS table is served through TCRdb, limited to in-frame sequences with V and J called. Missing clones are a known gap in these copies; in checked studies unresolved V genes cover under half, and the rest lacks a known reason. The sample table lists 350,000 to 500,000 clones, about 91% of them with a count of one. The ten largest clones represent about 2.5% of the sample.

The specimen was peripheral blood, collected in a trial of Ad26.COV2.S vaccine versus placebo. These receptors all come from a person aged 18-65 years who received the Ad26.COV2.S COVID-19 vaccine or a placebo.

This clone appeared a few times. CDR3 in DNA: TGTGCCAGCAGCTTCCGCGGGGGGGTCTACAATGAGCAGTTCTTC. Translating it yields CASSFRGGVYNEQFF. This rearrangement joins TRBV7-3 to TRBJ2-1, with TRBD2 matching 9 bases. J was trimmed by 3 bases and V by 3 bases; bases with no gene match: 3. CDR1 is SGHTA, CDR2 FQGTGA, per germline. The CDR3 consists of 15 residues.

The chain links TRBV7-2 to TRBJ1-1, with TRBD1 matching over 8 bases. V lost 5 bases and J lost 0; bases outside the gene matches: 11. CDR3 length equals 17 residues. CDR1 SGHTA and CDR2 FQGNSA come from the germline V gene. This CDR3 reads CASSPGPGTGLNTEAFF. DNA of the CDR3: TGTGCCAGCAGCCCAGGACCCGGGACAGGTCTGAACACTGAAGCTTTCTTT.

The count of this clone is one. The chain recombines TRBV6-5 with TRBJ2-4, with D unresolved. Trimming took off 0 bases at V and 6 bases at J, with 12 bases between the two ends. Looked up from germline, CDR1 is MNHEY and CDR2 is SVGAGI. This CDR3 is built from 15 residues. CDR3 in DNA: TGTGCCAGCAGTTACTCGGTGGGTGCGAGAAACATTCAGTACTTC. It is translated as CASSYSVGARNIQYF.

The chain couples TRBV19 to TRBJ2-2, with 8 bases fitting TRBD2. Trimming removed 6 bases from V and 7 bases from J; junction bases left unmatched: 7. There are 14 residues in the CDR3. Germline CDR1 is LNHDA and CDR2 is SQIVND (reference sequence). CDR3: CASRVGRVHGELFF. The CDR3, as DNA: TGTGCCAGTAGGGTCGGGAGGGTGCACGGGGAGCTGTTTTTT.

This chain uses TRBV6-5 with TRBJ2-7, with 8 bases matching TRBD1. Trimming at V came to 6 bases and at J to 2 bases, leaving 6 bases not matched to a gene. The CDR3 sequence is 14 residues long. Germline-derived CDR1 and CDR2 are MNHEY and SVGAGI. The CDR3 reads CASRYRGAAYEQYF. CDR3 bases: TGTGCCAGCAGGTACAGGGGGGCAGCCTACGAGCAGTACTTC.

This clone was detected only once. This sequence joins TRBV6-5 and TRBJ2-6; D is possibly TRBD1 or TRBD2 (5 bases each). Germline V gene sequence: CDR1 MNHEY, CDR2 SVGAGI. The V and J ends lost 2 bases and 2 bases respectively, with 7 bases between them. The CDR3 runs to 15 residues. The CDR3, as DNA: TGTGCCAGCAGTTACCAGGGAGCTGGGGCCAACGTCCTGACTTTC. As protein: CASSYQGAGANVLTF.